Following are 28 T cell receptor beta chains from one sample sequenced in a study of graft-versus-host responses after intestinal transplantation. The repertoire was sequenced with immunoSEQ multiplex PCR; TCRdb's copy has only in-frame clones and lacks some. The data show 60,000 to 75,000 clones, roughly 90% seen once. These receptors lack a known antigen. Sequencing used unstimulated CD8+ T cells sorted from spleen or lymph node cells, obtained before intestinal transplant. These receptor sequences come from a human donor who received an intestinal transplant.

V gene TRBV9 combines with J gene TRBJ1-1; a weak D match, TRBD1 (5 bases). The ends were cut back, 0 bases at V and 4 bases at J, with 13 bases in the middle. Per germline, CDR1 SGDLS and CDR2 YYNGEE. This CDR3 is 15 amino acids long. CDR3 nucleotides: TGTGCCAGCAGCGTAGGACGGGGGTTGGTCACTGAAGCTTTCTTT. Translating it yields CASSVGRGLVTEAFF.

This CDR3 is CASRGGQGDSYEQYF. Here the CDR3 DNA reads TGTGCCAGCAGGGGGGGACAGGGCGACTCCTACGAGCAGTACTTC. V usage is TRBV2 and J usage is TRBJ2-7, with 9 bases matching TRBD1. V was clipped by 6 bases and J by 0 bases; unmatched bases: 6. CDR1 and CDR2 from the germline V gene are SNHLY and FYNNEI. The CDR3 loop spans 15 amino acids.

The chain links TRBV4-2 to TRBJ2-7; 8 positions agree with TRBD2. The CDR3 spans 15 residues. Germline CDR1 LGHNA, CDR2 YNFKEQ. V gave up 0 bases and J gave up 6 bases; unmatched junction bases: 7. The CDR3, as DNA: TGTGCCAGCAGCCAAGAATCGGGAGGGCCTGGCGAGCAGTACTTC. The encoded protein is CASSQESGGPGEQYF.

V and J are TRBV13 and TRBJ2-1, with D perhaps TRBD2 (6 bases). Trimming took 5 bases from V and 2 from J, leaving 16 bases between them. The CDR3 extends over 16 amino acids. Germline V gene sequence: CDR1 PRHDT, CDR2 FYEKMQ (reference sequence). In DNA, the CDR3 is TGTGCCAGCAGCCGTTCTGGGGACTCTCCCTACAATGAGCAGTTCTTC. It is translated as CASSRSGDSPYNEQFF.

The chain employs TRBV9 and TRBJ1-1; the D gene is possibly TRBD1 (5 bases). Germline assignment: CDR1 SGDLS and CDR2 YYNGEE. V dropped 4 bases and J dropped 3 bases, with 19 bases sitting between them. The CDR3 has 16 residues. CDR3 DNA: TGTGCCAGCAGCATAATTACGGGGGTTCGAGACACTGAAGCTTTCTTT. It specifies CASSIITGVRDTEAFF. The whole variable domain, filled in from reference TRBV9 and TRBJ1-1, reads DSGVTQTPKHLITATGQRVTLRCSPRSGDLSVYWYQQSLDQGLQFLIQYYNGEERAKGNILERFSAQQFPDLHSELNLSSLELGDSALYFCASSIITGVRDTEAFFGQGTRLTVV.

The chain recombines TRBV6-5 with TRBJ2-7; TRBD1 matches 8 bases. This CDR3 has 14 residues. Per germline, CDR1 MNHEY and CDR2 SVGAGI. J gave up 2 bases and V 2 bases, and 2 bases lay outside the gene matches. In DNA, the CDR3 is TGTGCCAGCAGTTACGGGACAGGCACCTACGAGCAGTACTTC. Its protein is CASSYGTGTYEQYF.

This clone showed up just once. J is TRBJ2-7 and V is TRBV6-1; a possible D gene is TRBD1 (5 bases). The CDR3 runs 11 residues. Germline CDR1 and CDR2: MNHNS and SASEGT. The germline V and J ends were trimmed by 6 bases and 6 bases, with 9 bases remaining between them. CDR3 nucleotide sequence: TGTGCCAGCAGCATAGGGGTCGAGCAGTACTTC. Its protein product is CASSIGVEQYF.

This rearrangement joins TRBV7-8 to TRBJ2-7; D uncertain. This CDR3 contains 14 residues. Per germline, CDR1 SGHVS and CDR2 FQNEAQ. Deletions cut 2 bases from V and 6 bases from J, with 14 bases between. The CDR3: CASSLRPLRSEQYF. The CDR3 nucleotides are TGTGCCAGCAGCTTACGTCCGCTAAGGAGCGAGCAGTACTTC. Supplemented by reference TRBV7-8 and TRBJ2-7, the full variable domain reads GAGVSQSPRYKVAKRGQDVALRCDPISGHVSLFWYQQALGQGPEFLTYFQNEAQLDKSGLPSDRFFAERPEGSVSTLKIQRTQQEDSAVYLCASSLRPLRSEQYFGPGTRLTVT.

The chain carries TRBV6-5 and TRBJ2-1; 11 nucleotides line up with TRBD2. The CDR3 consists of 15 residues. CDR1 is MNHEY, CDR2 SVGAGI, per germline. The V and J ends lost 0 bases and 11 bases, in that order; junction bases with no gene match: 6. The CDR3 bases are TGTGCCAGCAGTTACTCGAGCCTAGCGGGAGGAAAGCAGTTCTTC. Translation gives CASSYSSLAGGKQFF.

This clone showed up just once. The rearrangement links TRBV6-5 to TRBJ2-1, with D maybe TRBD2 (6 bases). The CDR3 has 16 residues. In germline, CDR1 is MNHEY, CDR2 SVGAGI. The V end was cut by 4 bases, the J end by 0 bases, with 13 bases between. CDR3 nucleotide sequence: TGTGCCAGCAGTTCCTGGGGGGAGAGCTCCTACAATGAGCAGTTCTTC. As protein: CASSSWGESSYNEQFF.

V gene TRBV9 combines with J gene TRBJ2-1; weak D call: TRBD2 (5 bases). Germline V gene sequence: CDR1 SGDLS, CDR2 YYNGEE. The CDR3 contains 15 residues. The V gene lost 0 bases and the J gene lost 3 bases, with 10 bases spanning the gap. The CDR3 loop is CASSVASGNYNEQFF. The DNA for the CDR3 is TGTGCCAGCAGCGTAGCGAGCGGAAACTACAATGAGCAGTTCTTC. Full variable domain (remainder filled in from reference TRBV9 and TRBJ2-1): DSGVTQTPKHLITATGQRVTLRCSPRSGDLSVYWYQQSLDQGLQFLIQYYNGEERAKGNILERFSAQQFPDLHSELNLSSLELGDSALYFCASSVASGNYNEQFFGPGTRLTVL.

The chain employs TRBV2 and TRBJ2-1; TRBD2 matches at 10 bases. CDR3 length equals 15 residues. With V trimmed by 3 bases and J by 6 bases, 5 bases remained unmatched. Germline V gene sequence: CDR1 SNHLY, CDR2 FYNNEI. The CDR3 region is CASSDEREGVNEQFF. CDR3 bases: TGTGCCAGCAGTGATGAGCGGGAGGGCGTCAATGAGCAGTTCTTC.

This chain joins TRBV2 and TRBJ2-7; TRBD1 aligns across 7 bases. This CDR3 region has 12 residues. Germline V lookup: CDR1 SNHLY, CDR2 FYNNEI. V was pared by 6 bases and J by 3 bases, with 2 bases of the junction left unmatched. CDR3 sequence: CASRYRGYEQYF. The CDR3 DNA reads as TGTGCCAGCAGGTACAGGGGCTACGAGCAGTACTTC.

The chain uses TRBV28 and TRBJ2-1; 7 bases line up with TRBD2. The trim removed 3 bases at V and 8 bases at J, leaving 1 base unmatched. Germline-derived CDR1 and CDR2 are MDHEN and SYDVKM. The CDR3 is 12 residues long. The CDR3 DNA reads TGTGCCAGCAGTTTGGGGGGGTATGAGCAGTTCTTC. This translates into CASSLGGYEQFF.

The chain links TRBV7-8 to TRBJ1-6, with TRBD1 matching over 8 bases. The V segment lost 2 bases and the J segment 9 bases; nucleotides outside the gene matches: 9. The V gene's germline CDR1 is SGHVS and CDR2 FQNEAQ. The CDR3 spans 16 residues. Written as DNA, the CDR3 is TGTGCCAGCAGCTTACCCCCGACAGGGGTGGGTTCACCCCTCCACTTT. Amino acids: CASSLPPTGVGSPLHF. Variable domain in full (rest from reference TRBV7-8 and TRBJ1-6): GAGVSQSPRYKVAKRGQDVALRCDPISGHVSLFWYQQALGQGPEFLTYFQNEAQLDKSGLPSDRFFAERPEGSVSTLKIQRTQQEDSAVYLCASSLPPTGVGSPLHFGNGTRLTVT.

This chain uses TRBV2 with TRBJ2-7; 7 bases align to TRBD1. The germline V gene encodes CDR1 SNHLY and CDR2 FYNNEI. V trimming: 6 bases; J trimming: 3 bases; junction bases outside the gene matches: 5. The CDR3 is 13 residues long. This CDR3 is CASRSGQIYEQYF. The CDR3 nucleotides read TGTGCCAGCAGATCGGGACAGATCTACGAGCAGTACTTC.

The chain joins TRBV28 to TRBJ1-5; D unresolved. V lost 3 bases, J lost 6 bases, and 12 bases lay in between. Germline loops: CDR1 MDHEN, CDR2 SYDVKM. The CDR3 loop spans 14 amino acids. Written as DNA, the CDR3 is TGTGCCAGCAGTTTCGGTAGGGAGGTTCAGCCCCAGCATTTT. Amino acids: CASSFGREVQPQHF.

The sample holds a few counts of this clone. V usage is TRBV10-3 and J usage is TRBJ2-7; 7 positions match TRBD1. The J segment lost 3 bases and the V segment lost 2 bases, leaving 7 bases of the junction unmatched. The CDR3 runs to 15 residues. In germline, CDR1 is ENHRY, CDR2 SYGVKD. The CDR3 region is CAISEELGQFYEQYF. Here the CDR3 DNA reads TGTGCCATCAGTGAGGAGCTGGGACAGTTCTACGAGCAGTACTTC.

The genes are TRBV28 and TRBJ2-4; 10 bases align to TRBD1. Trimming took 3 bases from V and 0 from J; bases not matched to a gene: 14. The CDR3 contains 20 residues. Germline V gives CDR1 MDHEN, CDR2 SYDVKM. The CDR3 DNA follows: TGTGCCAGCAGTTTCCCTTCCGGGACAGGGGACCTTCTAGCCAAAAACATTCAGTACTTC. Its protein product is CASSFPSGTGDLLAKNIQYF. Full variable domain (missing parts from reference TRBV28 and TRBJ2-4): DVKVTQSSRYLVKRTGEKVFLECVQDMDHENMFWYRQDPGLGLRLIYFSYDVKMKEKGDIPEGYSVSREKKERFSLILESASTNQTSMYLCASSFPSGTGDLLAKNIQYFGAGTRLSVL.

The chain employs TRBV30 and TRBJ1-4, with 7 bases matching TRBD1. The length of the CDR3 is 17 residues. Trimming removed 6 bases from V and 8 bases from J; junction bases left unmatched: 21. Per germline, CDR1 GTSNPN and CDR2 SVGIG (reference sequence). CDR3 in DNA: TGTGCCTGCAGAATCGACAGGGAGTATTCCTTAAGGGAAAAACTGTTTTTT. Residues: CACRIDREYSLREKLFF.

J is TRBJ2-3 and V is TRBV2; D is unclear. The CDR3 totals 14 residues. V gave up 3 bases and J gave up 0 bases, with 7 bases separating them. Per the germline V gene, CDR1 is SNHLY and CDR2 is FYNNEI. The CDR3, as DNA: TGTGCCAGCAGTGAGGCCTCTAGCACAGATACGCAGTATTTT. Protein product: CASSEASSTDTQYF.

This chain links TRBV7-2 with TRBJ2-7; D uncertain. Between the trimmed V and J ends, which lost 6 bases and 0 bases, there was a span of 12 bases. This CDR3 has 14 amino acids. Germline CDR1 reads SGHTA; CDR2 reads FQGNSA. Here the CDR3 reads CASRVVPSSYEQYF. CDR3 in DNA: TGTGCCAGCAGGGTCGTTCCGAGCTCCTACGAGCAGTACTTC.

The chain carries TRBV9 and TRBJ2-2; TRBD2 agrees at 7 bases. Germline V gives CDR1 SGDLS, CDR2 YYNGEE. Trimming took 0 bases from V and 7 from J; bases not matched to a gene: 3. The CDR3 spans 14 residues. The CDR3 reads CASSVGGRDGELFF. For the CDR3, the DNA is TGTGCCAGCAGCGTAGGAGGGAGGGACGGGGAGCTGTTTTTT.

The chain couples TRBV6-1 to TRBJ2-7, with 10 bases identical to TRBD2. J gave up 3 bases and V 1 base, and 3 bases lay outside the gene matches. This CDR3 comprises 15 residues. Germline CDR1 reads MNHNS; CDR2 reads SASEGT. The DNA of the CDR3 is TGTGCCAGCAGTGAAGGAAGCGGGAGGGTCTACGAGCAGTACTTC. It codes for CASSEGSGRVYEQYF.

This clone was recorded once. The chain links TRBV5-4 to TRBJ2-1, with 11 bases identical to TRBD2. In germline, CDR1 is SGHNT, CDR2 YYREEE (reference sequence). The CDR3 is 16 amino acids. V shed 4 bases and J 4 bases; nucleotides not matched to a gene: 7. This chain's CDR3 is CASSPPTSGVYNEQFF. Here the CDR3 DNA reads TGTGCCAGCAGCCCACCGACTAGCGGGGTATACAATGAGCAGTTCTTC.

The V gene is TRBV9, the J gene TRBJ2-7; TRBD2 matches at 7 bases. In germline, CDR1 is SGDLS, CDR2 YYNGEE. There are 14 residues in the CDR3. The V and J ends lost 2 bases and 7 bases, in that order; junction bases with no gene match: 9. CDR3 sequence reads: CASSVASGGWEQYF. CDR3 nucleotides: TGTGCCAGCAGCGTGGCTAGCGGTGGTTGGGAGCAGTACTTC.

The chain's CDR3 is CSVGKLAGFEQFF. CDR3 in DNA: TGCAGCGTTGGAAAACTAGCGGGTTTTGAGCAGTTCTTC. The rearrangement joins TRBV29-1 to TRBJ2-1, with 9 bases matching TRBD2. V lost 4 bases and J lost 9; bases outside the gene matches: 7. Germline V lookup: CDR1 SQVTM, CDR2 ANQGSEA. The CDR3 totals 13 residues.

This clone was seen a single time. This sequence joins TRBV2 and TRBJ2-1; 12 bases are a match to TRBD2. The V gene end was trimmed by 4 bases and the J gene end by 3 bases; junction bases not matched to a gene: 10. From germline, CDR1 is SNHLY and CDR2 FYNNEI. The length of the CDR3 is 18 residues. CDR3 protein: CASSGLAGAPGSYNEQFF. The CDR3 bases are TGTGCCAGCAGTGGACTAGCGGGAGCCCCCGGAAGCTACAATGAGCAGTTCTTC.